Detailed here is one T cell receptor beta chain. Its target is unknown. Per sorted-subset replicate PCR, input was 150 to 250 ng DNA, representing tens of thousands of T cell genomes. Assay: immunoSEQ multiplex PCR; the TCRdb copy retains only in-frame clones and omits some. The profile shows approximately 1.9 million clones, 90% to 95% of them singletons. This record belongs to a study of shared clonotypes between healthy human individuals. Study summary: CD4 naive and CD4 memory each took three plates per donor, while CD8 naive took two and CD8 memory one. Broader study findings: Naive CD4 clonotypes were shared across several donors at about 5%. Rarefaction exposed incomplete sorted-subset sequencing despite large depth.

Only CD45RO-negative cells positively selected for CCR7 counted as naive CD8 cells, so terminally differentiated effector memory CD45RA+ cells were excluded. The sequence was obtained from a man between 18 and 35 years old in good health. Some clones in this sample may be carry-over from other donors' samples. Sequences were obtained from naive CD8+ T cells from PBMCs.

The CDR3 is CASSPASGSMNTEAFF. The CDR3 bases are TGTGCCAGCAGCCCCGCCTCAGGGTCAATGAACACTGAAGCTTTCTTT. The chain couples TRBV4-2 to TRBJ1-1; perhaps TRBD1 as D (5 bases). The V end was cut by 4 bases, the J end by 0 bases, with 15 bases between. CDR3 length: 16 amino acids. Germline CDR1 reads LGHNA; CDR2 reads YNFKEQ.